This passage covers 25 T cell receptor beta chains from one sample sequenced in a study of human T cells and chemical hapten exposure. Time point: patch test 1, 2 weeks after DPC sensitization. As to treatment: therapeutic diphenylcyclopropenone sensitization with weekly scalp DPC. MiXCR was run by TCRdb on the RACE reads, yielding one entry per CDR3 protein. The table has around 190,000 distinct CDR3 sequences, 20% to 25% seen once. Sequenced here: whole blood, sampled in connection with sensitization to the hapten diphenylcyclopropenone (DPC). Receptor source: a woman aged 45-60 years with alopecia areata. Some clones in this sample may be carry-over from other donors' samples.

This rearrangement joins TRBV2 to TRBJ2-5, with 7 bases that match TRBD1. CDR3 length equals 15 residues. Unmatched junction bases numbered 10, after V lost 7 bases and J lost 2 bases. Germline-derived CDR1 and CDR2 are SNHLY and FYNNEI. The CDR3 loop reads CASTLGPTGQETQYF. In nucleotides, the CDR3 is TGTGCCAGCACCTTGGGACCGACAGGGCAAGAGACCCAGTACTTC.

This rearrangement joins TRBV2 to TRBJ2-1; 7 nucleotides align to TRBD2. CDR1 is SNHLY, CDR2 FYNNEI, per germline. The CDR3 loop spans 17 amino acids. The junction had 9 bases not matched to a gene; V was cut back by 4 bases and J by 0 bases. CDR3 in DNA: TGTGCCAGCAGTGTTGCGGCTAGCGGTAGCTCCTACAATGAGCAGTTCTTC. Translating it yields CASSVAASGSSYNEQFF.

The chain employs TRBV20-1 and TRBJ2-2; D not certain. Germline CDR1 reads DFQATT; CDR2 reads SNEGSKA (reference sequence). The V and J ends lost 6 bases and 4 bases respectively, with 21 bases between them. The CDR3 runs 16 residues. CDR3 loop: CSAVNRSQRITGELFF. The DNA for the CDR3 is TGCAGTGCCGTGAACCGCAGCCAACGAATCACCGGGGAGCTGTTTTTT.

The rearrangement links TRBV4-2 to TRBJ2-1; D call uncertain. V gave up 0 bases and J gave up 8 bases, with 8 bases separating them. Looked up from germline, CDR1 is LGHNA and CDR2 is YNFKEQ. CDR3 length equals 13 residues. CDR3 in DNA: TGTGCCAGCAGCCAAGATCTGGCCTATGAGCAGTTCTTC. It translates to CASSQDLAYEQFF.

The CDR3: CSGQVLRETQYF. The CDR3 DNA follows: TGCAGCGGGCAGGTCCTTCGAGAGACCCAGTACTTC. The chain combines TRBV29-1 with TRBJ2-5; D is unclear. Germline V gene sequence: CDR1 SQVTM, CDR2 ANQGSEA. Between the trimmed V and J ends, which lost 7 bases and 4 bases, there was a span of 13 bases. The CDR3 covers 12 residues.

This clonotype was counted ten times or more. This chain uses TRBV4-2 with TRBJ2-5; tentatively, D is TRBD2 (6 bases). The V end was cut by 3 bases, the J end by 7 bases, with 9 bases between. CDR1 and CDR2 from the germline V gene are LGHNA and YNFKEQ. This CDR3 comprises 12 residues. For the CDR3, the DNA is TGTGCCAGCAGCCAGCCCGGGGGGACCCAGTACTTC. Protein product: CASSQPGGTQYF.

This clonotype turned up a few times. This chain uses TRBV5-1 with TRBJ1-5; 9 nucleotides line up with TRBD1. Germline V CDR1 and CDR2: SGHRS, YFSETQ. Trimming cost V 0 bases and J 4 bases; bases outside gene matches: 2. The CDR3 consists of 15 residues. CDR3 amino acids: CASSLDGQGNQPQHF. For the CDR3, the DNA is TGCGCCAGCAGCTTGGACGGACAGGGGAATCAGCCCCAGCATTTT.

This clonotype turned up a few times. This sequence joins TRBV4-2 and TRBJ1-4; D is possibly TRBD1 (6 bases). Germline CDR1 and CDR2: LGHNA and YNFKEQ. CDR3 size: 17 residues. Trimming left V 1 base short and J 5 bases short, with 17 bases between. This CDR3 reads CASSQVPPGGANEKLFF. CDR3 nucleotides: TGTGCCAGCAGCCAAGTACCTCCTGGGGGGGCCAATGAAAAACTGTTTTTT.

CDR3 residues: CSATKLSTRETQYF. DNA of the CDR3: TGCAGCGCGACAAAACTTTCAACGAGAGAGACCCAGTACTTC. The chain joins TRBV29-1 to TRBJ2-5; D remains unclear. Germline V lookup: CDR1 SQVTM, CDR2 ANQGSEA. The V end lost 7 bases, the J end lost 4 bases, and 19 bases lay between the germline ends. CDR3 length: 14 residues.

V usage is TRBV7-9 and J usage is TRBJ2-3; 8 bases align to TRBD2. The CDR3 contains 15 residues. With V trimmed by 5 bases and J by 6 bases, 10 bases remained unmatched. Germline CDR1 and CDR2: SEHNR and FQNEAQ (reference sequence). The CDR3 protein is CASSDTSGPGDTQYF. The CDR3 bases are TGTGCCAGCAGCGATACTAGCGGCCCTGGGGATACGCAGTATTTT.

The CDR3 DNA follows: TGTGCCAGCAGCATTAGCTCCTACAATGAGCAGTTCTTC. This encodes CASSISSYNEQFF. V is TRBV7-2 and J is TRBJ2-1; D not certain. Germline loops: CDR1 SGHTA, CDR2 FQGNSA. Trimming shortened V by 5 bases and J by 0 bases, and 5 bases separated the two germline ends. This CDR3 is built from 13 residues.

This clonotype was recorded only once. This could be a read error, since a much larger clone is one nucleotide away. The gene calls are TRBV7-9 and TRBJ1-2; TRBD1 matches 9 bases. The length of the CDR3 is 12 residues. Germline loops: CDR1 SEHNR, CDR2 FQNEAQ (reference sequence). In nucleotides, the CDR3 is TGTGCCAGCGGGGGACAGGGCTTTGGCTACAACTTC. Its protein is CASGGQGFGYNF.

The V and J genes are TRBV20-1 and TRBJ2-2; 12 nucleotides match TRBD2. V lost 2 bases and J lost 4; bases outside the gene matches: 5. The CDR3 spans 16 residues. Germline V gene lookup returns CDR1 DFQATT and CDR2 SNEGSKA (reference sequence). CDR3 DNA: TGCAGTGCTAGACCGTCTAGCGGGAGGGTCACCGGGGAGCTGTTTTTT. It codes for CSARPSSGRVTGELFF.

CDR3: CATSRVGSSYNEQFF. The CDR3 DNA follows: TGTGCCACCAGCAGAGTGGGCAGCTCCTACAATGAGCAGTTCTTC. V is TRBV15 and J is TRBJ2-1; no firm D call. The germline V gene encodes CDR1 LNHNV and CDR2 YYDKDF (reference sequence). CDR3 length: 15 amino acids. V was clipped by 1 base and J by 0 bases, with 7 bases between them.

This clonotype was observed a handful of times. The V gene is TRBV7-8, the J gene TRBJ2-5; D possibly corresponds to TRBD2 (6 bases). V lost 6 bases to trimming and J lost 8 bases, with 10 bases between them. Germline CDR1 reads SGHVS; CDR2 reads FQNEAQ. The CDR3 has 11 residues. CDR3 coding DNA: TGTGCCAGCAGGATGGAGGGAACCCAGTACTTC. It translates to CASRMEGTQYF.

The V and J genes are TRBV25-1 and TRBJ1-2; weak D call: TRBD1 (6 bases). Germline CDR1 MGHDK, CDR2 SYGVNS. The CDR3 extends over 15 amino acids. V lost 1 base to trimming and J lost 3 bases, with 12 bases between them. CDR3 in amino acids: CASSECGQKDYGYTF. The CDR3 region has the DNA TGTGCCAGCAGTGAATGCGGACAGAAGGACTATGGCTACACCTTC.

This clonotype came up many times. V is TRBV6-5 and J is TRBJ1-2, with D uncertain. Trimming cost V 2 bases and J 8 bases, with 9 bases left between them. The CDR3 totals 12 residues. Germline V gives CDR1 MNHEY, CDR2 SVGAGI. In nucleotides, the CDR3 is TGTGCCAGCAGTTACGTTGGTGGGGGCTACACCTTC. Its translation is CASSYVGGGYTF.

This clonotype occurred a few times. J is TRBJ1-2 and V is TRBV6-6, with TRBD1 matching over 10 bases. This CDR3 region has 16 residues. The V gene's germline CDR1 is MNHNY and CDR2 SVGAGI (reference sequence). J gave up 13 bases and V 4 bases, and 18 bases lay outside the gene matches. The CDR3 nucleotides are TGTGCCAGCAGTTCTACCTCCACAGGACAGGGGGTTCACTCCACCTTC. The encoded protein is CASSSTSTGQGVHSTF.

This clonotype was counted between two and nine times. The chain combines TRBV7-2 with TRBJ2-7; weak D call: TRBD1 (6 bases). Germline CDR1 is SGHTA and CDR2 is FQGNSA. Between the trimmed V and J ends, which lost 2 bases and 1 base, there was a span of 24 bases. This CDR3 has 19 amino acids. The CDR3 region has the DNA TGTGCCAGCAGCTTAAAGGGGGAAACAAGGGCCCTCTGGTCCTACGAGCAGTACTTC. Translated: CASSLKGETRALWSYEQYF.

The chain combines TRBV29-1 with TRBJ2-3; 9 bases align to TRBD2. Germline assignment: CDR1 SQVTM and CDR2 ANQGSEA. There are 13 residues in the CDR3. V was clipped by 7 bases and J by 5 bases; unmatched bases: 7. CDR3: CSARGRAVDTQYF. The DNA of the CDR3 is TGCAGCGCCCGCGGGAGGGCCGTAGATACGCAGTATTTT.

This clonotype was seen a few times. V and J are TRBV14 and TRBJ2-7, with 8 nucleotides matching TRBD1. The CDR3 runs to 15 residues. CDR1 SGHDN and CDR2 FVKESK come from the germline V gene. J was trimmed by 6 bases and V by 2 bases; bases with no gene match: 9. CDR3 sequence: CASSQITGGHAEQYF. The CDR3 region has the DNA TGTGCCAGCAGCCAAATTACAGGGGGGCACGCCGAGCAGTACTTC.

This chain joins TRBV6-2 or TRBV6-3 and TRBJ1-1; TRBD1 aligns across 8 bases. This CDR3 region has 17 residues. Germline V gene data show CDR1 as MNHEY and CDR2 as SVGEGT. Trimming cost V 0 bases and J 0 bases; bases outside gene matches: 6. The CDR3 DNA reads TGTGCCAGCAGTTACTCGTTAGACAGGGGAGTGAACACTGAAGCTTTCTTT. Protein sequence: CASSYSLDRGVNTEAFF.

CDR3 loop: CASSPRLVYNEQFF. In nucleotides, the CDR3 is TGTGCCAGCAGCCCCCGACTGGTCTACAATGAGCAGTTCTTC. V and J are TRBV14 and TRBJ2-1, with D unclear. Looked up from germline, CDR1 is SGHDN and CDR2 is FVKESK. Trimming took 4 bases from V and 3 from J, leaving 10 bases between them. This CDR3 has 14 amino acids.

This rearrangement joins TRBV29-1 to TRBJ2-1; possibly TRBD1 or TRBD2 for D (5 bases each). V was trimmed by 5 bases and J by 4 bases, leaving 21 bases between them. Germline assignment: CDR1 SQVTM and CDR2 ANQGSEA. The CDR3 extends over 16 amino acids. DNA of the CDR3: TGCAGCGTTCACGACCTAGGGGACCGGGCGTACAATGAGCAGTTCTTC. It specifies CSVHDLGDRAYNEQFF.

This clonotype has at least ten counts. V gene TRBV20-1 combines with J gene TRBJ2-1; a possible D gene is TRBD2 (5 bases). CDR3 length: 15 amino acids. Trimming left V 5 bases short and J 2 bases short, with 16 bases between. The germline V gene has CDR1 DFQATT and CDR2 SNEGSKA (reference sequence). DNA for the CDR3: TGCAGTGCTCTCCAAATAGCGCGAACCTACAATGAGCAGTTCTTC. Translating gives CSALQIARTYNEQFF.